The 23 T cell receptor beta chains listed next were all sequenced from one sample in a study of Graves' ophthalmopathy and Graves' hyperthyroidism. RNA transcripts served as template for amplifying TCR beta CDR3 sequences. HTBI-primed RT-PCR formed the first round, and a multiplex PCR formed the second. TCRdb recomputed calls from the multiplex PCR reads with MiXCR, one row per CDR3 protein. This sample yields roughly 400,000 distinct CDR3 sequences, of which 15% to 19% are seen a single time; approximately 7% belongs to the top ten. The sequencing input was peripheral blood. All receptors derive from a young woman with stable Graves' hyperthyroidism.

This sequence joins TRBV19 and TRBJ2-7; possible D gene TRBD2, 5 bases. This CDR3 spans 13 amino acids. CDR1 and CDR2 from the germline V gene are LNHDA and SQIVND (reference sequence). V gave up 1 base and J gave up 5 bases, with 9 bases separating them. The CDR3 here is CASSIASGHEQYF. The CDR3 DNA sequence: TGTGCCAGTAGTATAGCCAGCGGACACGAGCAGTACTTC.

This clonotype was picked up a small number of times. The gene calls are TRBV20-1 and TRBJ1-5; 7 nucleotides align to TRBD1. Trimming took 1 base from V and 4 from J; bases not matched to a gene: 10. Germline V lookup: CDR1 DFQATT, CDR2 SNEGSKA (reference sequence). This CDR3 has 16 residues. In DNA, the CDR3 is TGCAGTGCTAGAGCCTGGAATGCAGGGGGAAATCAGCCCCAGCATTTT. Translated, it gives CSARAWNAGGNQPQHF.

This clonotype has just a few counts. The chain is built from TRBV29-1 and TRBJ2-4, with TRBD1 matching 7 bases. From germline, CDR1 is SQVTM and CDR2 ANQGSEA. CDR3 length equals 15 residues. The J segment lost 5 bases and the V segment lost 7 bases, leaving 14 bases of the junction unmatched. The CDR3 sequence is CSAAGGQVAQNIQYF. In nucleotides, the CDR3 is TGCAGCGCTGCCGGAGGACAGGTGGCCCAAAACATTCAGTACTTC.

This rearrangement joins TRBV30 to TRBJ1-1; D gene unclear. CDR1 is GTSNPN and CDR2 is SVGIG in the germline V gene (reference sequence). V lost 0 bases and J 5 bases, leaving 10 bases between the germline ends. The CDR3 covers 13 residues. The chain's CDR3 is CAWSVTTSTEAFF. CDR3 sequence (DNA): TGTGCCTGGAGTGTGACAACTAGTACTGAAGCTTTCTTT.

The table lists this clonotype with many counts. This chain links TRBV7-3 with TRBJ1-1; D gene unclear. The CDR3 is made up of 14 amino acids. V gave up 3 bases and J gave up 3 bases, with 11 bases separating them. Germline-derived CDR1 and CDR2 are SGHTA and FQGTGA. For the CDR3, the DNA is TGTGCCAGCAGCTTCCAGCCGCAGGACACTGAAGCTTTCTTT. Translated, it gives CASSFQPQDTEAFF. Looking up the rest from reference TRBV7-3 and TRBJ1-1 gives the full variable domain: GAGVSQTPSNKVTEKGKYVELRCDPISGHTALYWYRQSLGQGPEFLIYFQGTGAADDSGLPNDRFFAVRPEGSVSTLKIQRTERGDSAVYLCASSFQPQDTEAFFGQGTRLTVV.

This clonotype was observed many times. This chain connects TRBV24-1 to TRBJ1-2, with D tentatively TRBD1 (5 bases). This CDR3 is built from 17 residues. Trimming removed 4 bases from V and 2 bases from J, with 19 bases in between. Germline loops: CDR1 KGHDR, CDR2 SFDVKD. The CDR3 nucleotides read TGTGCCACCAGTGACCCCAGTGGGGCCGATCCGAACTATGGCTACACCTTC. Translation: CATSDPSGADPNYGYTF.

This clonotype was seen ten or more times. The chain links TRBV6-2 or TRBV6-3 to TRBJ2-7; 12 bases agree with TRBD1. With 6 bases clipped from V and 2 bases from J, the junction kept 5 bases outside the gene matches. This CDR3 comprises 15 residues. CDR1 is MNHEY and CDR2 is SVGEGT in the germline V gene. CDR3 coding DNA: TGTGCCAGCAGACCCGGGACAGGGGGCACCTACGAGCAGTACTTC. Its protein product is CASRPGTGGTYEQYF.

The V gene is TRBV12-3 or TRBV12-4, the J gene TRBJ2-3; maybe TRBD2 (5 bases). Deletions cut 5 bases from V and 6 bases from J, with 12 bases between. The CDR3 is 13 amino acids. The CDR3 is CASSGLGEDTQYF. DNA for the CDR3: TGTGCCAGCAGTGGACTGGGAGAGGATACGCAGTATTTT.

The table lists this clonotype with many counts. The CDR3 loop reads CASSPGRTSGNTIYF. The CDR3 nucleotides read TGTGCCAGCAGCCCTGGACGGACCTCTGGAAACACCATATATTTT. The J gene is TRBJ1-3, the V gene TRBV7-2; D is unclear. The CDR3 extends over 15 amino acids. CDR1 is SGHTA, CDR2 FQGNSA, per germline. Trimming removed 5 bases at V and 0 bases at J, with 11 bases between.

The table lists this clonotype with many counts. As DNA, the CDR3 is TGTGCCAGCACGACAGTGAACACTGAAGCTTTCTTT. Protein sequence: CASTTVNTEAFF. V usage is TRBV6-2 or TRBV6-3 and J usage is TRBJ1-1, with a weak D call TRBD1 (5 bases). Trimming took 7 bases from V and 0 from J, leaving 6 bases between them. This CDR3 is 12 amino acids long. Germline-derived CDR1 and CDR2 are MNHEY and SVGEGT.

This chain connects TRBV28 to TRBJ2-7; 9 bases are a match to TRBD1. The CDR3 sequence is 15 residues long. Germline lookup yields CDR1 MDHEN and CDR2 SYDVKM. The trim removed 6 bases at V and 3 bases at J, leaving 9 bases unmatched. The CDR3 spells CASRGRGTGFYEQYF. CDR3 nucleotides: TGTGCCAGCAGGGGAAGGGGGACAGGGTTCTACGAGCAGTACTTC.

Many counts were recorded for this clonotype. V and J are TRBV2 and TRBJ1-2; D might be TRBD1 (5 bases). CDR3 size: 12 residues. Germline-derived CDR1 and CDR2 are SNHLY and FYNNEI. Trimming removed 3 bases at V and 4 bases at J, with 6 bases between. The CDR3 here is CASSDRAYGYTF. The CDR3 coding sequence is TGTGCCAGCAGTGACAGGGCCTATGGCTACACCTTC.

In its sample, this clonotype was seen many times. The gene calls are TRBV12-3 or TRBV12-4 and TRBJ2-7; TRBD2 matches 8 bases. V dropped 10 bases and J dropped 3; count of bases not matched to a gene: 11. This CDR3 comprises 14 residues. CDR3 sequence (DNA): TGTGCCACCGCCCGGGGCGGGGGGTACTACGAGCAGTACTTC. Protein product: CATARGGGYYEQYF.

This clonotype was observed at least ten times. The V call is TRBV20-1, the J call TRBJ1-2; possible D gene TRBD1, 6 bases. Trimming removed 5 bases from V and 4 bases from J, with 14 bases in between. This CDR3 comprises 13 residues. The germline V gene has CDR1 DFQATT and CDR2 SNEGSKA (reference sequence). The CDR3 DNA is TGCAGTGCTGCGCTGCTACAGGGCTATGGCTACACCTTC. This gives the protein CSAALLQGYGYTF.

This clonotype showed up just a few times. The gene calls are TRBV19 and TRBJ1-5; 8 bases line up with TRBD1. The CDR3 runs to 16 residues. The germline gives CDR1 LNHDA, CDR2 SQIVND (reference sequence). With 6 bases clipped from V and 4 bases from J, the junction kept 11 bases outside the gene matches. This CDR3 reads CASRAGGERGNQPQHF. The CDR3 DNA reads TGTGCCAGTAGGGCAGGGGGCGAGAGGGGGAATCAGCCCCAGCATTTT.

This clonotype was counted many times. Because the CDR3 is missing its conserved closing phenylalanine or tryptophan, this is likely a read error. The rearrangement joins TRBV20-1 to TRBJ1-1; D not certain. CDR1 is DFQATT and CDR2 is SNEGSKA in the germline V gene (reference sequence). The CDR3 extends over 12 amino acids. The V and J ends lost 1 base and 1 base respectively, with 4 bases between them. The CDR3 DNA follows: TGCAGTGCTAGAGGAGGGAACACTGAAGCTTTCCTT. Its translation: CSARGGNTEAFL.

This chain uses TRBV7-9 with TRBJ2-2, with a possible D match to TRBD1 (6 bases). With 5 bases removed from V and 6 bases from J, the gap between germline ends came to 10 bases. CDR3 length equals 13 residues. Looked up from germline, CDR1 is SEHNR and CDR2 is FQNEAQ (reference sequence). Here the CDR3 DNA reads TGTGCCAGCAGCACTAACAGGGCCGGGGAGCTGTTTTTT. Protein sequence: CASSTNRAGELFF.

This clonotype was observed a few times. The chain has TRBV13 and TRBJ1-1; D gene unclear. The V and J ends lost 0 bases and 8 bases respectively, with 13 bases between them. This CDR3 region has 14 residues. Germline CDR1 PRHDT, CDR2 FYEKMQ (reference sequence). The CDR3 DNA follows: TGTGCCAGCAGCTTAGGACTCCTAGCCCCCGAAGCTTTCTTT. Translating gives CASSLGLLAPEAFF.

This clonotype has a count of ten or more. This rearrangement joins TRBV6-2 or TRBV6-3 to TRBJ2-7, with D possibly matching TRBD1 (5 bases). Germline assignment: CDR1 MNHEY and CDR2 SVGEGT. The CDR3 sequence is 13 residues long. Trimming took 0 bases from V and 6 from J, leaving 9 bases between them. Here the CDR3 DNA reads TGTGCCAGCAGTTACTCTCAGGGCGCCGAGCAGTACTTC. This codes for CASSYSQGAEQYF.

This clonotype was seen at least ten times. CDR3 loop: CASSDTNYGYTF. CDR3 DNA: TGTGCCAGCAGTGATACTAACTATGGCTACACCTTC. The rearrangement links TRBV6-1 to TRBJ1-2; D gene ambiguous. Trimming cost V 3 bases and J 0 bases, with 2 bases left between them. Germline CDR1 reads MNHNS; CDR2 reads SASEGT. The CDR3 is 12 amino acids.

This clonotype showed up many times. J is TRBJ2-2 and V is TRBV6-2 or TRBV6-3; 8 positions agree with TRBD1. The germline V gene encodes CDR1 MNHEY and CDR2 SVGEGT. J lost 4 bases, V lost 6 bases, and 10 bases had no gene match. The CDR3 extends over 16 amino acids. The CDR3 coding sequence is TGTGCCAGCAGAACCCACAGGGGGATCGGCACCGGGGAGCTGTTTTTT. Its translation is CASRTHRGIGTGELFF.

This clonotype was picked up many times. This chain joins TRBV19 and TRBJ1-1; the match to TRBD1 covers 7 bases. Germline assignment: CDR1 LNHDA and CDR2 SQIVND (reference sequence). This CDR3 is 14 amino acids long. Germline trimming cut 7 bases from V and 2 bases from J; bases unmatched to any gene: 7. CDR3 coding DNA: TGTGCCAGTACAGGACAGGACATAAACACTGAAGCTTTCTTT. It encodes CASTGQDINTEAFF.

This clonotype has ten or more counts. The chain employs TRBV5-4 and TRBJ1-1, with D possibly being TRBD1 (5 bases). CDR3 size: 17 residues. The V and J ends lost 2 bases and 3 bases respectively, with 20 bases between them. CDR1 and CDR2 (germline): SGHNT, YYREEE (reference sequence). The CDR3 nucleotides are TGTGCCAGCAGCTTCTTGGCCGGGACTCCATCCTACACTGAAGCTTTCTTT. Protein sequence: CASSFLAGTPSYTEAFF.